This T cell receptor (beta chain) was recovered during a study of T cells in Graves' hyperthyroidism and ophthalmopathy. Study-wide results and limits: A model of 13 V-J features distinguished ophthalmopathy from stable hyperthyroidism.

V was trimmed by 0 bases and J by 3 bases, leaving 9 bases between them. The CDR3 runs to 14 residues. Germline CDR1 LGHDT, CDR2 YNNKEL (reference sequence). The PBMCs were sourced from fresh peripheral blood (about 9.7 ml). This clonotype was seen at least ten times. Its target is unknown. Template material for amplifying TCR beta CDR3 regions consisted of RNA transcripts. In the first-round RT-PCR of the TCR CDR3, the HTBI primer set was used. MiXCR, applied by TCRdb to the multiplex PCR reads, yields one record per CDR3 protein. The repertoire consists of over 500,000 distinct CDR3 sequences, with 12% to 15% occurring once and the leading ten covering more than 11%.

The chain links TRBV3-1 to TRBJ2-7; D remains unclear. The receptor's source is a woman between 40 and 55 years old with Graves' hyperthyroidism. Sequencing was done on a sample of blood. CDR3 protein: CASSQDTVDYEQYF. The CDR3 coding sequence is TGTGCCAGCAGCCAAGATACAGTTGACTACGAGCAGTACTTC.